The 4 T cell receptor beta chains below were found in one sample sequenced in a study of CD8 T cells in ankylosing spondylitis (dated by TCRdb to 2016 to 2017). Library preparation was by 5' RACE. Reads for this sample came from an Illumina HiSeq 2500. TCRdb reprocessed the public reads (quality trimming at Q25 with fastp, clone calling with MiXCR) and kept in-frame beta chains. Under each unique CDR3 protein, matching rows form one entry showing the most common genes and DNA. The sample table contains roughly 200,000 distinct CDR3 sequences; only one count was recorded for roughly 13% of them. The top ten clones comprise 15% to 20% of the sample. The specimen sequenced was blood, either unsorted or a sorted T cell fraction (not recorded which). Every receptor here comes from a male donor with ankylosing spondylitis or in good health (not recorded which).

The chain carries TRBV6-1 and TRBJ2-1; maybe TRBD1 (6 bases). V lost 5 bases and J 0 bases, leaving 14 bases between the germline ends. Germline CDR1 and CDR2: MNHNS and SASEGT. This CDR3 is built from 16 residues. The CDR3 loop is CASSPWDTSSYNEQFF. The CDR3 bases are TGTGCCAGCAGTCCTTGGGACACCAGCTCCTACAATGAGCAGTTCTTC.

The V call is TRBV7-2, the J call TRBJ1-1, with D perhaps matching TRBD1 (5 bases). CDR1 SGHTA and CDR2 FQGNSA come from the germline V gene. With 5 bases removed from V and 0 bases from J, the gap between germline ends came to 13 bases. The CDR3 loop spans 15 amino acids. CDR3: CASSPGSSLNTEAFF. CDR3 bases: TGTGCCAGCAGCCCAGGGTCTAGCTTGAACACTGAAGCTTTCTTT.

The chain uses TRBV2 and TRBJ1-3; the D is unclear. CDR3 size: 13 residues. V lost 7 bases and J 3 bases, leaving 10 bases between the germline ends. Looked up from germline, CDR1 is SNHLY and CDR2 is FYNNEI. In DNA, the CDR3 is TGTGCCAGCATGTGGTTTTTTGGAAACACCATATATTTT. It is translated as CASMWFFGNTIYF.

This clonotype has more than one count but fewer than ten. The V call is TRBV4-1, the J call TRBJ2-7, with TRBD1 matching over 8 bases. V lost 0 bases and J lost 3; bases outside the gene matches: 10. Germline loops: CDR1 MGHRA, CDR2 YSYEKL. The CDR3 runs to 17 residues. CDR3 bases: TGCGCCAGCAGCCAAGAGGGTCAGGGGGCGTTTGACTACGAGCAGTACTTC. Its protein product is CASSQEGQGAFDYEQYF.